These T cell receptor beta chains were read from a single sample in a study of shared clonotypes between healthy human individuals. Measured with immunoSEQ multiplex PCR; TCRdb has only the in-frame clones, and not every one. The table has tens of thousands of clones, about 64% seen once. The specimen sequenced was memory CD8+ T cells sorted from blood. The source is a man aged 30 to 45 in good health. The CDR3 runs from the conserved cysteine through the conserved F or W. A D gene is named only where the DNA matches it firmly. Not every row has a clone size; where given, it reads once, few, many or a size class.

>NA|TRBJ2-3|TRBV5-1|NA
CASSRERTATDTQYF
TGCGCCAGCAGCAGGGAGCGGACTGCGACAGATACGCAGTATTTT
>NA|TRBJ2-1|TRBV25-1|few
CASSEGADGQFF
TGTGCCAGCAGTGAGGGGGCAGATGGGCAGTTCTTC
>TRBD2|TRBJ2-3|TRBV6-4|few
CASTLAGEVADTQYF
TGTGCCAGCACCCTAGCGGGAGAAGTAGCAGATACGCAGTATTTT
>NA|TRBJ2-7|TRBV25-1|large
CASGATSYEQYF
TGTGCCAGCGGGGCAACCTCCTACGAGCAGTACTTC
>NA|TRBJ2-5|TRBV4-1|NA
CASSHPHNAQETQYF
TGCGCCAGCAGCCACCCCCACAACGCGCAAGAGACCCAGTACTTC
>TRBD2|TRBJ2-3|TRBV28|many
CASSLAGGGPLSDTQYF
TGTGCCAGCAGTTTGGCGGGGGGAGGTCCCCTGTCTGATACGCAGTATTTT
>NA|TRBJ2-6|TRBV28|NA
CASYRTGANVLTF
TGTGCCAGTTATAGGACTGGGGCCAACGTCCTGACTTTC
>TRBD1|TRBJ1-1|TRBV6-6|NA
CASRAGTGWVGTEAFF
TGTGCCAGCAGGGCCGGGACAGGGTGGGTAGGCACTGAAGCTTTCTTT
>NA|TRBJ2-5|TRBV29-1|once
CSVYLGTGKGTQYF
TGCAGCGTTTACCTGGGAACAGGGAAGGGGACCCAGTACTTC
>NA|TRBJ2-3|TRBV4-3|NA
CASSPLRSTDTQYF
TGCGCCAGCAGCCCCCTAAGAAGCACAGATACGCAGTATTTT
>NA|TRBJ2-3|TRBV6-5|NA
CASSYSSSTEGQYF
TGTGCCAGCAGTTACTCGAGTAGCACCGAGGGGCAGTATTTT
>NA|TRBJ2-3|TRBV28|many
CASSQSGGTSSHTQYF
TGTGCCAGCAGCCAATCAGGGGGGACTAGTTCTCATACGCAGTATTTT
>TRBD2|TRBJ2-2|TRBV7-6|few
CASTSGIPGLAPNTGELFF
TGTGCCAGCACCTCAGGGATACCGGGACTAGCGCCTAACACCGGGGAGCTGTTTTTT
>TRBD2|TRBJ2-1|TRBV6-1|NA
CASSEGWEGNEQFF
TGTGCCAGCAGTGAAGGGTGGGAGGGCAATGAGCAGTTCTTC
>NA|TRBJ2-1|TRBV12-2|NA
CASRLASPPSGSESYNEQFF
TGTGCAAGTCGCTTAGCGTCCCCCCCGAGCGGGAGCGAGTCCTACAATGAGCAGTTCTTC
>NA|TRBJ2-6|TRBV5-5|NA
CASSFTGSSGANVLTF
TGTGCCAGCAGTTTTACCGGTAGCTCTGGGGCCAACGTCCTGACTTTC
>NA|TRBJ1-4|TRBV25-1|few
CAAGNEKLFF
TGTGCCGCCGGGAATGAAAAACTGTTTTTT
>NA|TRBJ2-1|TRBV9|NA
CASSNRDAYNEQFF
TGTGCCAGCAGCAACAGGGACGCCTACAATGAGCAGTTCTTC
>NA|TRBJ2-2|TRBV6-4|NA
CASSDRENTGELFF
TGTGCCAGCAGTGACAGGGAGAACACCGGGGAGCTGTTTTTT
>NA|TRBJ2-7|TRBV7-6|many
CASSLGQAISYEQYF
TGTGCCAGCAGCTTAGGGCAGGCTATCTCCTACGAGCAGTACTTC
>TRBD2|TRBJ2-3|TRBV6-4|many
CASSDGRASTDTQYF
TGTGCCAGCAGTGACGGGAGGGCTAGCACAGATACGCAGTATTTT
>NA|TRBJ2-3|TRBV29-1|NA
CSVVGDTQYF
TGCAGCGTTGTAGGGGATACGCAGTATTTT
>NA|TRBJ2-2|TRBV27|NA
CASSGGYTGELFF
TGTGCCAGCAGCGGGGGATACACCGGGGAGCTGTTTTTT
>TRBD1|TRBJ1-5|TRBV27|NA
CASSLWTGGQPQHF
TGTGCCAGCAGTCTGTGGACAGGGGGACAGCCCCAGCATTTT
>NA|TRBJ2-7|TRBV28|NA
CAATGRSYEQYF
TGTGCCGCCACGGGTCGCTCCTACGAGCAGTACTTC
>NA|TRBJ1-1|TRBV7-8|NA
CASGSGPLGRMNTEAFF
TGTGCCAGCGGTAGTGGGCCCTTGGGGCGTATGAACACTGAAGCTTTCTTT
>NA|TRBJ1-2|TRBV5-1|NA
CASSLEVGPGYTF
TGCGCCAGCAGCTTGGAGGTGGGGCCTGGCTACACCTTC
>NA|TRBJ2-7|TRBV11-2|medium-sized
CASSLVGGEYEQYF
TGTGCCAGCAGCTTAGTTGGGGGAGAATACGAGCAGTACTTC
>NA|TRBJ2-4|TRBV6-5|NA
CASGTLALDIQYF
TGTGCCAGCGGGACATTGGCTTTAGACATTCAGTACTTC
>TRBD1|TRBJ2-7|TRBV5-1|once
CASSFRDRFYEQYF
TGCGCCAGCAGCTTTCGGGACAGGTTCTACGAGCAGTACTTC
>NA|TRBJ1-1|TRBV29-1|few
CSVGYMNTEAFF
TGCAGCGTGGGTTATATGAACACTGAAGCTTTCTTT
>NA|TRBJ1-1|TRBV27|NA
CASSLYRSNTEAFF
TGTGCCAGCAGTTTATACAGGTCGAACACTGAAGCTTTCTTT
>TRBD1|TRBJ2-4|TRBV27|few
CASSRPGGGNIQYF
TGTGCCAGCAGTCGACCAGGGGGTGGAAACATTCAGTACTTC
>NA|TRBJ2-1|TRBV6-4|NA
CASSKGSGSYNEQFF
TGTGCCAGCAGTAAAGGTAGCGGCTCCTACAATGAGCAGTTCTTC
>NA|TRBJ2-1|TRBV5-1|NA
CASSSDSYNEQFF
TGCGCCAGCAGTTCGGACTCCTACAATGAGCAGTTCTTC
>TRBD1|TRBJ1-5|TRBV7-8|NA
CASSLAPTGKYSNQPQHF
TGTGCCAGCAGCTTAGCCCCGACAGGGAAATATAGCAATCAGCCCCAGCATTTT
>TRBD2|TRBJ2-7|TRBV4-3|NA
CASSAGLATYEQYF
TGCGCCAGCAGCGCCGGACTAGCCACCTACGAGCAGTACTTC
>NA|TRBJ2-1|TRBV7-9|NA
CASSTEAVEQFF
TGTGCCAGCAGCACGGAAGCGGTTGAGCAGTTCTTC
>NA|TRBJ2-1|TRBV6-5|once
CASSYSNEQFF
TGTGCCAGCAGTTACTCGAACGAGCAGTTCTTC
>NA|TRBJ2-7|TRBV27|NA
CASSLIGGRTTSPYEQYF
TGTGCCAGCAGTTTGATAGGGGGACGGACTACCTCTCCCTACGAGCAGTACTTC
>TRBD1|TRBJ2-5|TRBV29-1|once
CSVELGGIIPGQGAQETQYF
TGCAGCGTTGAACTCGGGGGGATAATCCCGGGACAGGGGGCCCAAGAGACCCAGTACTTC
>NA|TRBJ2-5|TRBV11-2|many
CASSPKVQGSRETQYF
TGTGCCAGCAGCCCTAAAGTACAGGGAAGTCGAGAGACCCAGTACTTC
>NA|TRBJ1-5|TRBV27|few
CASSSPAQPQHF
TGTGCCAGCAGTTCCCCGGCCCAGCCCCAGCATTTT
>NA|TRBJ2-7|TRBV27|many
CASSIYPTTDEQYF
TGTGCCAGCAGTATATACCCTACGACTGACGAGCAGTACTTC
>NA|TRBJ2-7|TRBV28|NA
CASSLRLALIYEQYF
TGTGCCAGCAGTTTGCGGCTAGCGCTCATCTACGAGCAGTACTTC
>NA|TRBJ2-1|TRBV6-1|NA
CASSSTSFEQFF
TGTGCCAGCAGTTCCACTAGCTTTGAGCAGTTCTTC
>NA|TRBJ2-7|TRBV5-1|few
CASSLGAADSYEQYF
TGCGCCAGCAGCTTGGGGGCAGCAGACTCCTACGAGCAGTACTTC
>TRBD2|TRBJ2-7|TRBV28|NA
CASSPPSTSGTNEQYF
TGTGCCAGCAGTCCCCCCTCGACTAGCGGGACAAACGAGCAGTACTTC
>NA|TRBJ2-1|TRBV29-1|many
CSVGHRYNNEQFF
TGCAGCGTCGGACACCGGTATAACAATGAGCAGTTCTTC
>NA|TRBJ1-2|TRBV7-6|NA
CASGLGTRGAGGYTF
TGTGCCAGCGGACTCGGGACCCGGGGGGCCGGTGGCTACACCTTC
>NA|TRBJ2-3|TRBV6-5|many
CASSYGSGTDTQYF
TGTGCCAGCAGTTACGGTTCAGGCACAGATACGCAGTATTTT
>NA|TRBJ2-1|TRBV29-1|NA
CSVEGGKDEQFF
TGCAGCGTTGAAGGAGGGAAGGATGAGCAGTTCTTC
>NA|TRBJ2-2|TRBV4-2|NA
CASSQYRDTGELFF
TGTGCCAGCAGCCAATACAGGGACACCGGGGAGCTGTTTTTT
>TRBD1|TRBJ2-7|TRBV4-1|many
CASSQEGQGARGYEQYF
TGCGCCAGCAGCCAAGAGGGACAGGGGGCCAGAGGCTACGAGCAGTACTTC